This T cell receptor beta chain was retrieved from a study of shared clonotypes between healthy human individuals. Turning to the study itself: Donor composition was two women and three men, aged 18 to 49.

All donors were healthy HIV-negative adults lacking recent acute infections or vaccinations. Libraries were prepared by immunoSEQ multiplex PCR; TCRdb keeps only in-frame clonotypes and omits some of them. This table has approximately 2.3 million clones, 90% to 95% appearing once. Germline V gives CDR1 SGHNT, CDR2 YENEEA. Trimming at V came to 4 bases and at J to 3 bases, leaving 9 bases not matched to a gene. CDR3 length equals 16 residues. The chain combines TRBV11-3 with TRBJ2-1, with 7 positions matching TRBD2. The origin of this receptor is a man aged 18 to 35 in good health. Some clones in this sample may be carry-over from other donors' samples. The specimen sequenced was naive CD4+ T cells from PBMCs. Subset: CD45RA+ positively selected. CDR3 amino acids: CASSSSGGSSYNEQFF. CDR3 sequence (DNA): TGTGCCAGCAGCTCCTCGGGCGGGAGTAGCTACAATGAGCAGTTCTTC.